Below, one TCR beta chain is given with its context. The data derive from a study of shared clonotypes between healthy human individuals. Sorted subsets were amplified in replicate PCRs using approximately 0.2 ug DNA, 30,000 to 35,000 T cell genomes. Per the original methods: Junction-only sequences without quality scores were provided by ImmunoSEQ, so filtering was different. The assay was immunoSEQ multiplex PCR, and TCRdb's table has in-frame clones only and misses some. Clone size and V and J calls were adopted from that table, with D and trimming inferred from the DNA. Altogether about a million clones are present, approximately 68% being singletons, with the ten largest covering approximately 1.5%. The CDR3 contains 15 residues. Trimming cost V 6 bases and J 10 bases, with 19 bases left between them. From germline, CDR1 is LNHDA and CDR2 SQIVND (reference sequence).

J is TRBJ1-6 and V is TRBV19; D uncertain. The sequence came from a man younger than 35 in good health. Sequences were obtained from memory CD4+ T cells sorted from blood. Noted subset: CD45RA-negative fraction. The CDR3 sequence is CASSSGGSVGSPLHF. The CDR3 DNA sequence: TGTGCCAGTAGCTCCGGTGGGTCCGTTGGCTCACCCCTCCACTTT.